This record concerns one T cell receptor beta chain sequence. Its antigen is still unknown. Base-call qualities are not available, and no considerably larger clone is one nucleotide away. The same CDR3 also results from other DNA sequences found in this sample. The data originate from a study of shared clonotypes between healthy human individuals (TCRdb year 2020). For context, the study as a whole: The cohort included three men and a couple of women between 18 and 49 years of age. Blood TCR repertoires of 5 or 6 healthy adults were deeply sequenced to estimate repertoire size and the extent of clonotype sharing between individuals. For each donor, CD4 naive and CD4 memory were each given three plates, CD8 naive was given two plates, and CD8 memory was given one plate. To increase sequencing depth and limit assay-specific biases, TCR repertoire library preparation and sequencing were carried out by different laboratories using diverse techniques. Per donor, leukapheresis produced somewhere between about 0.9 and 9.5 billion PBMCs.

Using the deep immunoSEQ assay, TCR CDR3 regions were amplified from genomic DNA by multiplex PCR. Extracted genomic DNA from each cell subset was distributed evenly across all wells of several immunoSEQ 96-well plates, and each plate was treated as a replicate. For sorted subsets, each replicate PCR was loaded with 150 to 250 ng genomic DNA, equivalent to 30,000 or so T cell genomes. Purified libraries were measured with a Qubit 3.0 fluorometer, size-checked on a Bioanalyzer 2100, and measured again with the KAPA Library Quantification kit. Each immunoSEQ 96-well plate was sequenced on its own single-read 150-cycle Illumina NextSeq 550 flow cell. Regarding the original processing steps: Because only junctional sequences without quality scores were contained in the immunoSEQ output, filtering matching that applied to full-length reads could not be performed. To assign V/J genes and CDR3, sequences were annotated using PyIR, a Python wrapper for IgBLAST v1.9, with IMGT germline references. Reads were removed for weak V/J assignments (E-value above 1e-6), missing CDR3, stop codons, out-of-frame junctions, or ambiguous translated residues. V3J clonotypes were defined as sequences sharing an identical inferred V gene, J gene, and CDR3 amino acid sequence. To compute the percentage overlap between repertoires, the number of shared unique clonotypes was divided by the size of the smaller repertoire. Repertoire richness was assessed with RTK rarefaction, the Chao1 estimator, and Recon v2.1 estimates of unobserved clonotypes. OLGA was used to compute generation probabilities for all TCRbeta clonotypes that the gDNA method yielded from a few donors. Imported from immuneACCESS, the table was reduced by TCRdb to in-frame sequences with V and J called. These copies leave out some clones; in studies compared against another copy, an unresolved V gene accounts for under half, and the cause of the remainder is not known. Clone size and the V and J calls come from that table; the DNA yielded D and trimming. The sample table records 2,500,000 or so clones; more than 85% of these occur just once. The biggest ten clones account for 0.35% to 0.45% of the sample.

Healthy HIV-negative adults with no recently reported acute infections or vaccinations were included as donors. All donors were Caucasian adults living in Nashville, Tennessee, USA. CD4+ T cells were enriched through magnetic negative selection, after which naive cells were positively selected on CD45RA and the remaining negative fraction served as the memory subset. Blood was obtained by leukapheresis, after which PBMCs were separated by Ficoll-Histopaque density gradient centrifugation and cryopreserved in liquid nitrogen vapor phase. Purity and quantity of every magnetically sorted T cell population were checked by analytical flow cytometry. Genomic DNA was isolated from each sorted fraction and quantified by UV absorbance on a Nanodrop 2000c. The CDR3, cysteine through phenylalanine, is 14 amino acids long. Of the read, only the CDR3 DNA is kept; its 42 bases are in frame from base 1. From a lookup of the germline V gene, CDR1 and CDR2 are SGHDT and YYEEEE. The germline ends are 11 bases apart after V is trimmed by 2 bases and J by 2 bases.

On the study overall, not on this receptor specifically: Pairwise subsampling indicated that sequencing depth was expected to affect the degree of clonotype sharing among donors. Because the study included only a small number of donors, the genetic and exposure-history diversity represented was limited. Rarefaction of sorted-subset datasets indicated incomplete sequencing despite the large sequencing depth. Naive subsets generally had larger estimated clonotype richness than memory subsets. Clonotypes shared by all four sorted-subset donors showed higher generation probabilities than non-shared clonotypes. Sampling was restricted to blood, and TCR repertoires in tissues likely differ from the TCR repertoires found in blood. When a few donors were compared, the shared fraction of clonotypes was about 5% for naive CD4, roughly 3.4% for naive CD8, 2% to 2.5% for memory CD4, and roughly 0.43% for memory CD8.

The chain is encoded by TRBV5-6 joined to TRBJ2-7; no confident D gene assignment can be made. This TCR was recovered from a young man in good health. Some clones in this sample may be carry-over from other donors' samples. Material: naive CD4+ T cells from PBMCs. The cell subset or site label on this specimen signifies: CD45RA+ positively selected. The nucleotide sequence is TGTGCCAGCAGCTTTCGAGACCCAACCTACGAGCAGTACTTC. This yields the protein CASSFRDPTYEQYF.